These T cell receptor beta chains were read from a single sample in a study of blood T cell repertoires in COVID-19. The data were produced by immunoSEQ multiplex PCR, yet TCRdb's version contains in-frame clones alone and is incomplete. The data contain approximately 140,000 clones, 84% of them seen just once; the ten biggest clones take up 3.4%. Source material: PBMCs or T cells enriched from blood (not recorded which). Source of these receptors: a woman aged 50 to 65 with acute COVID-19. Both conserved end residues are part of each CDR3. Fields, in order: V gene, clone size, J gene, D gene, CDR3 DNA, CDR3 protein. The D gene is left open where the match is weak. Size tells how often a clone was seen (once, few, many) or the class of an expanded clone, and some rows leave it out.

>TRBV3-1/TRBV3-2|few|TRBJ2-7|TRBD2
TGTGCCAGCTCCCATGGCCCTAGCGGGAAGCACGAGCAGTACTTC
CASSHGPSGKHEQYF
>TRBV4-1|once|TRBJ2-7|TRBD2
TGCGCCAGCAGCCTGGGACTAGCGGGAACTAGGGCCGGCCGCGAGCAGTACTTC
CASSLGLAGTRAGREQYF
>TRBV7-3|-|TRBJ2-1|-
TGTGCCAGCAGCCCCGCAATTGAGGGAGAGCAGTTCTTC
CASSPAIEGEQFF
>TRBV6-5|-|TRBJ1-5|TRBD1
TGTGCCAGCAGACTCGACAGGGCCGACAATCAGCCCCAGCATTTT
CASRLDRADNQPQHF
>TRBV5-4|-|TRBJ2-2|TRBD2
TGTGCCAGCAGCTTAATAGCGGGAGGCCTGTCCGGGGAGCTGTTTTTT
CASSLIAGGLSGELFF
>TRBV29-1|-|TRBJ2-1|TRBD1
TGCAGCGTTGATGAGTTGCCGGACAGGGTGGGTAGGAATGAGCAGTTCTTC
CSVDELPDRVGRNEQFF
>TRBV27|-|TRBJ1-4|-
TGTGCCAGCAGCTCGACCTCAGGCTCCGGGAGAGTAAATGAAAAACTGTTTTTT
CASSSTSGSGRVNEKLFF
>TRBV7-8|few|TRBJ1-6|-
TGTGCCAGCAGCTTAGTTGGAGCCTCGTCCTATAATTCACCCCTCCACTTT
CASSLVGASSYNSPLHF
>TRBV19|-|TRBJ2-4|TRBD1
TGTGCCAGTAGACCCCAGACAGGGGGGGTAAACATTCAGTACTTC
CASRPQTGGVNIQYF
>TRBV7-8|-|TRBJ2-1|TRBD2
TGTGCCAGCAGCCCCCTAAGAGGGCCCGGGACTAGCGGAAACAATGAGCAGTTCTTC
CASSPLRGPGTSGNNEQFF
>TRBV11-2|-|TRBJ2-3|TRBD2
TGTGCCAGCAGCTTAGGAGCGGGAGCTCCCACAGATACGCAGTATTTT
CASSLGAGAPTDTQYF
>TRBV7-9|-|TRBJ2-3|TRBD1
TGTGCCAGCAGCCAAATCGCAGGGGGCGCAGATACGCAGTATTTT
CASSQIAGGADTQYF
>TRBV21-1|-|TRBJ1-6|-
TGTGCCAGCAGCAAACTAGGGTCGGGGCCCCTCCACTTT
CASSKLGSGPLHF
>TRBV5-1|-|TRBJ2-6|TRBD1
TGCGCCAGCAGAACCGACAGGGGGTCTGGGGCCAACGTCCTGACTTTC
CASRTDRGSGANVLTF
>TRBV29-1|-|TRBJ1-2|TRBD1
TGCAGCGTTGTGGGACAGGATGGTCTGGGCTACACCTTC
CSVVGQDGLGYTF
>TRBV24-1|-|TRBJ1-5|-
TGTGCCACTGGACAGTTCAGCAATCAGCCCCAGCATTTT
CATGQFSNQPQHF
>TRBV7-2|-|TRBJ2-1|TRBD1
TGTGCCAGCAGCCCCCGATCCGGGACAGGGGGTAATGAGCAGTTCTTC
CASSPRSGTGGNEQFF
>TRBV19|-|TRBJ1-1|-
TGTGCCAGTAGTATAGGCGGGGGCGCTGAAGCTTTCTTT
CASSIGGGAEAFF
>TRBV19|-|TRBJ2-7|-
TGTGCCAGTAGTCGAAAGGGGTGGGCTAGCTCCTACGAGCAGTACTTC
CASSRKGWASSYEQYF
>TRBV7-9|-|TRBJ2-7|-
TGTGCCAGCAGCCCAGACCTGGGGGGCGAGCAGTACTTC
CASSPDLGGEQYF
>TRBV19|-|TRBJ2-1|TRBD2
TGTGCCAGTAGTATACTTCTAGCGGACAATGAGCAGTTCTTC
CASSILLADNEQFF
>TRBV6-1|-|TRBJ2-1|-
TGTGCCAGCAGTGCCATACCGGGATTCTCGTACAATGAGCAGTTCTTC
CASSAIPGFSYNEQFF
>TRBV28|-|TRBJ2-3|TRBD2
TGTGCCAGCAGTTTATTGGGGGGACTAGGAAACACAGATACGCAGTATTTT
CASSLLGGLGNTDTQYF
>TRBV2|many|TRBJ1-4|-
TGTGCCAGCCGCAGGGAGGGTGAAAAACTGTTTTTT
CASRREGEKLFF
>TRBV5-1|-|TRBJ2-7|-
TGCGCCAGCAGCTTGGACAGGACCGAGCAGTACTTC
CASSLDRTEQYF
>TRBV18|-|TRBJ2-2|-
TGTGCCAGCTCACCACCGATAGCGGAGAACACCGGGGAGCTGTTTTTT
CASSPPIAENTGELFF
>TRBV11-1|-|TRBJ2-7|TRBD2
TGTGCCAGCAGCCCTGAGACTAGCGGGAGGCCGTACTTC
CASSPETSGRPYF
>TRBV6-5|-|TRBJ2-3|TRBD2
TGTGCCAGCAGTCGTCAGGGAGGGGTTGCAGATACGCAGTATTTT
CASSRQGGVADTQYF
>TRBV5-4|-|TRBJ1-6|TRBD1
TGTGCCAGCAGCCCAGGACAGGGGAATTCACCCCTCCACTTT
CASSPGQGNSPLHF
>TRBV2|-|TRBJ1-2|TRBD1
TGTGCCAGCAGTGAATGGGGGACAGGGGACTATGGCTACACCTTC
CASSEWGTGDYGYTF
>TRBV19|-|TRBJ2-2|-
TGTGCCAGTAGTATAGAAGGGATTGGGTTGAGGGCCGGGGAGCTGTTTTTT
CASSIEGIGLRAGELFF
>TRBV30|-|TRBJ1-4|-
TGTGCCTGGAGTGCACAGGGAGCAAAGTTTTTT
CAWSAQGAKFF
>TRBV3-1/TRBV3-2|-|TRBJ1-5|-
TGTGCCAGCAGCCCGTCGGGGGTAGGACAGCCCCAGCATTTT
CASSPSGVGQPQHF
>TRBV5-8|-|TRBJ1-6|-
TGTGCCAGCAGCTCTTGGACGGCGGGTTCACCCCTCCACTTT
CASSSWTAGSPLHF
>TRBV28|-|TRBJ2-2|TRBD2
TGTGCCAGCCGTAGCGGGGGCACCGGGGAGCTGTTTTTT
CASRSGGTGELFF
>TRBV9|-|TRBJ2-3|-
TGTGCCAGCAGCGTAGCTAGGTGGAGCACAGATACGCAGTATTTT
CASSVARWSTDTQYF
>TRBV5-5|-|TRBJ1-2|-
TGTGCCAGTAGCTTGGGTTCCAGCGAGAGAATTGGCTACACCTTC
CASSLGSSERIGYTF
>TRBV28|-|TRBJ1-5|TRBD1
TGTGCCAGCAGTTGGACAGGCGGTGGAAATCAGCCCCAGCATTTT
CASSWTGGGNQPQHF
>TRBV27|-|TRBJ1-3|-
TGTGCCAGCAGTTTATTTGGTAGTGGCTCTGGAAACACCATATATTTT
CASSLFGSGSGNTIYF
>TRBV19|-|TRBJ2-2|TRBD1
TGTGCCAGTAGTACCTGGACAGGGAAGGGGGCCGGGGAGCTGTTTTTT
CASSTWTGKGAGELFF
>TRBV12-5|once|TRBJ1-5|TRBD1
TGTGCTAGTGGTCCAGGGGGTAGCAATCAGCCCCAGCATTTT
CASGPGGSNQPQHF
>TRBV14|-|TRBJ2-6|TRBD1
TGTGCCAGCAGCCGGGAGACAGGGTTGGCCTTTGGGGCCAACGTCCTGACTTTC
CASSRETGLAFGANVLTF
>TRBV11-3|-|TRBJ2-1|-
TGTGCCAGCAGCTGGGGGGGCGAACGGAATGAGCAGTTCTTC
CASSWGGERNEQFF
>TRBV27|-|TRBJ2-3|-
TGTGCCAGCAGGGCCCCTACACGGGCAGATACGCAGTATTTT
CASRAPTRADTQYF
>TRBV5-1|-|TRBJ2-7|TRBD1
TGCGCCAGCACGGTGGGGGACAGCTCCTACGAGCAGTACTTC
CASTVGDSSYEQYF
>TRBV27|-|TRBJ2-4|-
TGTGCCAGCAGCCGGACGGGACTAGCCAAAAACATTCAGTACTTC
CASSRTGLAKNIQYF
>TRBV4-2|-|TRBJ1-4|-
TGTGCCAGCAGCCCCGGAGGGGTGAAGAGGGAAAAACTGTTTTTT
CASSPGGVKREKLFF
>TRBV7-9|-|TRBJ1-5|-
TGTGCCAGCAGCTTCGGGCAGGGCGAACAGCCCCAGCATTTT
CASSFGQGEQPQHF
>TRBV29-1|-|TRBJ1-2|-
TGCAGCGTCTGGGCTTCTTCAAAAGTTAGCTATGGCTACACCTTC
CSVWASSKVSYGYTF
>TRBV11-2|-|TRBJ2-5|-
TGTGCCAGCAGCGTCGGACATCAAGAGACCCAGTACTTC
CASSVGHQETQYF
>TRBV6-2/TRBV6-3|-|TRBJ1-2|-
TGTGCCAGCAGTCCCCGGGCCGGGGAAGCTAACTATGGCTACACCTTC
CASSPRAGEANYGYTF
>TRBV28|-|TRBJ2-7|TRBD1
TGTGCCAGCAGTACCGGGACAGGGTTCTACGAGCAGTACTTC
CASSTGTGFYEQYF